Below are 6 T cell receptor beta chains sequenced from a single sample in a study of control samples from healthy donors and cancer patients (dated by TCRdb to about 2020). The method was the immunoSEQ multiplex PCR assay. TCRdb limited this immuneACCESS table to in-frame rearrangements with V and J called. A share of clones is missing; checked studies link under half to unresolved V genes, and the rest is unexplained. This sample has under 110,000 clones in its table, and roughly 89% of those were observed once. Less than 8.5% of the sample is held by the ten biggest clonotypes. Sequenced material: blood. These receptor sequences come from a man aged 30 to 45 in good health.

The chain is built from TRBV29-1 and TRBJ2-2, with D maybe TRBD2 (7 bases). Trimming pared 5 bases from V and 0 bases from J, leaving 10 bases between. The CDR3 totals 14 residues. The V gene's germline CDR1 is SQVTM and CDR2 ANQGSEA. The CDR3 loop is CSVTGGTNTGELFF. The CDR3 coding sequence is TGCAGCGTTACGGGGGGCACGAACACCGGGGAGCTGTTTTTT.

V usage is TRBV3-1 (or the pseudogene TRBV3-2) and J usage is TRBJ2-1; 10 nucleotides match TRBD2. The CDR3 runs to 18 residues. The V and J ends lost 0 bases and 7 bases, in that order; junction bases with no gene match: 12. Germline CDR1 and CDR2: LGHDT and YNNKEL (reference sequence). CDR3: CASSQDNAKAGGPNEQFF. The CDR3 coding sequence is TGTGCCAGCAGCCAAGATAACGCTAAAGCGGGAGGGCCGAATGAGCAGTTCTTC.

This clone has just one count. The chain joins TRBV5-1 to TRBJ1-2, with D tentatively TRBD1 (5 bases). The CDR3 runs to 14 residues. V was trimmed by 1 base and J by 6 bases, leaving 13 bases between them. Germline V gene sequence: CDR1 SGHRS, CDR2 YFSETQ. The CDR3 reads CASSLNLWDHGYTF. In DNA form, the CDR3 reads TGCGCCAGCAGCTTGAATTTATGGGACCATGGCTACACCTTC.

Concerning this clone itself: One end of the junction varies from germline; a read error may be responsible. The same CDR3 also results from other DNA sequences found in this sample. The chain combines TRBV18 with TRBJ2-4; D not certain. Germline CDR1 reads KGHSH; CDR2 reads LQKENI. This CDR3 comprises 19 residues. CDR3 in amino acids: CASSPHFPQFLLAKNIQYF. The CDR3 DNA is TGTGCCAGCTCGCCACACTTCCCCCAGTTTTTGCTAGCCAAAAACATTCAGTACTTC.

J is TRBJ2-1 and V is TRBV15, with a tentative D call TRBD2 (6 bases). The length of the CDR3 is 16 residues. V lost 0 bases, J lost 1 base, and 10 bases lay in between. CDR1 and CDR2 from the germline V gene are LNHNV and YYDKDF (reference sequence). The DNA for the CDR3 is TGTGCCACCAGCAGAGATCGGGCGGGATCCTACAATGAGCAGTTCTTC. Protein: CATSRDRAGSYNEQFF.

The chain uses TRBV9 and TRBJ1-2, with 8 bases fitting TRBD1. Unmatched junction bases numbered 6, after V lost 0 bases and J lost 5 bases. The CDR3 has 15 amino acids. Per germline, CDR1 SGDLS and CDR2 YYNGEE. The CDR3 protein is CASSVGTGPGYGYTF. The CDR3 nucleotides read TGTGCCAGCAGCGTAGGGACAGGGCCGGGGTATGGCTACACCTTC.